This is a list of T cell receptor beta chains from one sample in a study of radiotherapy plus CTLA-4 blockade in lung cancer. The data were produced by immunoSEQ multiplex PCR, yet TCRdb's version contains in-frame clones alone and is incomplete. The table lists about 35,000 clones, 85% of them singletons. Sequences were derived from peripheral blood, sampled from a patient treated with radiotherapy plus ipilimumab. The receptors stem from a human donor with non-small cell lung cancer who had stable disease on radiotherapy plus ipilimumab. The CDR3 runs from the conserved cysteine through the conserved F or W. A D gene is named only where the DNA matches it firmly. Clone size is stated in some rows and not others, as once, few, many or a class when expanded.

d_call: .
j_call: TRBJ2-5
clone_size: .
v_call: TRBV27
cdr3_nt: TGTGCCAGCAGCCTTATTGGGCGAGAGACCCAGTACTTC
cdr3_aa: CASSLIGRETQYF

d_call: .
j_call: TRBJ1-1
clone_size: few
v_call: TRBV5-1
cdr3_nt: TGCGCCAGCACCCGGGACATTCTGAACACTGAAGCTTTCTTT
cdr3_aa: CASTRDILNTEAFF

d_call: .
j_call: TRBJ2-3
clone_size: .
v_call: TRBV5-1
cdr3_nt: TGCGCCAGCAGCTTGGAGGTGGGAGTGGGCACAGATACGCAGTATTTT
cdr3_aa: CASSLEVGVGTDTQYF

d_call: TRBD1
j_call: TRBJ2-7
clone_size: .
v_call: TRBV15
cdr3_nt: TGTGCCACCAGCAGAGATATCTCAGGGGACGGGACAGGGTACGAGCAGTACTTC
cdr3_aa: CATSRDISGDGTGYEQYF

d_call: TRBD2
j_call: TRBJ2-1
clone_size: .
v_call: TRBV6-6
cdr3_nt: TGTGCCACGCATACTAGCGGTCTTTACAATGAGCAGTTCTTC
cdr3_aa: CATHTSGLYNEQFF

d_call: TRBD2
j_call: TRBJ2-2
clone_size: once
v_call: TRBV9
cdr3_nt: TGTGCCAGCAGCGTAGATCGACTAGCGGGAGTCGCGAGCACCGGGGAGCTGTTTTTT
cdr3_aa: CASSVDRLAGVASTGELFF

d_call: TRBD1
j_call: TRBJ2-5
clone_size: .
v_call: TRBV2
cdr3_nt: TGTGCCAGCAGGAGAGCGGGACAGGGGGGTCAAGAGACCCAGTACTTC
cdr3_aa: CASRRAGQGGQETQYF

d_call: .
j_call: TRBJ2-5
clone_size: .
v_call: TRBV7-2
cdr3_nt: TGTGCCAGCAGCCATCCCCCCAAAGAGACCCAGTACTTC
cdr3_aa: CASSHPPKETQYF

d_call: TRBD2
j_call: TRBJ2-3
clone_size: .
v_call: TRBV11-2
cdr3_nt: TGTGCCAGCAGCTCCGGACTAGCGACAGATACGCAGTATTTT
cdr3_aa: CASSSGLATDTQYF

d_call: TRBD2
j_call: TRBJ2-1
clone_size: few
v_call: TRBV5-1
cdr3_nt: TGCGCCAGCAGCTTGACTAGCGGGAACAATGAGCAGTTCTTC
cdr3_aa: CASSLTSGNNEQFF

d_call: .
j_call: TRBJ2-1
clone_size: .
v_call: TRBV5-4
cdr3_nt: TGTGCCAGCAGCTTGGCCCGGGGGGCTGAGGTCGCGTACAATGAGCAGTTCTTC
cdr3_aa: CASSLARGAEVAYNEQFF

d_call: .
j_call: TRBJ1-1
clone_size: .
v_call: TRBV5-1
cdr3_nt: TGCGCCAGCAGCAGCAGGGTTGGGAACACTGAAGCTTTCTTT
cdr3_aa: CASSSRVGNTEAFF

d_call: TRBD2
j_call: TRBJ2-3
clone_size: .
v_call: TRBV6-5
cdr3_nt: TGTGCCAGCTCTCCGACTAGCGGGAGGGCAGATACGCAGTATTTT
cdr3_aa: CASSPTSGRADTQYF

d_call: TRBD2
j_call: TRBJ2-3
clone_size: .
v_call: TRBV5-1
cdr3_nt: TGCGCCAGCAGCCTCGGGACTAGCGGGAGAGCTAGCACAGATACGCAGTATTTT
cdr3_aa: CASSLGTSGRASTDTQYF

d_call: TRBD1
j_call: TRBJ2-1
clone_size: few
v_call: TRBV7-3
cdr3_nt: TGTGCCAGCAGCGCAGGGTTCGGGGGACAGGGGGGGAATGAGCAGTTCTTC
cdr3_aa: CASSAGFGGQGGNEQFF

d_call: TRBD1
j_call: TRBJ2-2
clone_size: .
v_call: TRBV6-1
cdr3_nt: TGTGCCAGCAGTGAAGCACAGGGGGCTGAGGCCGGGGAGCTGTTTTTT
cdr3_aa: CASSEAQGAEAGELFF

d_call: TRBD1
j_call: TRBJ1-2
clone_size: .
v_call: TRBV9
cdr3_nt: TGTGCCAGCAGCGTAGGAGGGGGCGCGGTTGGCTACACCTTC
cdr3_aa: CASSVGGGAVGYTF

d_call: TRBD2
j_call: TRBJ2-1
clone_size: few
v_call: TRBV10-1
cdr3_nt: TGCGCCAGAGAAGACGCTAGCGGGACCTACAATGAGCAGTTCTTC
cdr3_aa: CAREDASGTYNEQFF